Listed below are T cell receptor beta chains from one sample, sequenced in a study of blood T cell repertoires in COVID-19. Assay: immunoSEQ multiplex PCR; the TCRdb copy retains only in-frame clones and omits some. The sample shows just over 50,000 clones, 80% to 90% of them seen only once. Sequencing was carried out using peripheral blood. The receptors derive from a man aged 65 to 79 with acute or convalescent COVID-19. CDR3s leave out the opening cysteine and the closing phenylalanine or tryptophan.

>TRBV5-1|TRBJ1-3
ASSLSVLSGNTIY
>TRBV12-2|TRBJ1-5
ASRLAQGRGNQPQH
>TRBV4-1|TRBJ1-1
ASSQPQGGNTEAF
>TRBV6-5|TRBJ2-5
ASFPRASGQETQY
>TRBV5-4|TRBJ2-2
ASSLASGGAETGELF
>TRBV6-5|TRBJ2-7
ASSPRQAGNEQY
>TRBV7-9|TRBJ1-2
ASSRSGGWDYGYT
>TRBV7-2|TRBJ1-1
ASSPRQVAEAF
>TRBV5-4|TRBJ2-7
ASNTYGQGAYEQY
>TRBV19|TRBJ1-3
ASSKGAAGNTIY
>TRBV7-6|TRBJ2-5
ASSPQETQY
>TRBV10-3|TRBJ2-7
ATGRTGSSYEQY
>TRBV2|TRBJ1-2
ASLSGGAGYGYT
>TRBV9|TRBJ1-1
ASSVNRGEAF
>TRBV4-2|TRBJ1-2
ASRRGGEDYGYT
>TRBV6-5|TRBJ2-5
ASSYNRGAGTQY
>TRBV6-2/TRBV6-3|TRBJ1-5
ASSNQTGGRRNQPQH
>TRBV24-1|TRBJ2-5
ATSDPGTGGETQY
>TRBV27|TRBJ2-1
ASQGLAYYNEQF
>TRBV7-3|TRBJ1-6
ASSLNAGANNSPLH
>TRBV4-1|TRBJ2-4
ASSQEGGTSGISAKNIQY
>TRBV7-8|TRBJ1-5
ASSLAGTGVQPQH
>TRBV3-1/TRBV3-2|TRBJ1-1
ASSQLSEAF
>TRBV3-1/TRBV3-2|TRBJ2-7
ASSRRGPGANEQY
>TRBV6-5|TRBJ2-1
ASSYGPGQGAHEQF
>TRBV7-2|TRBJ1-3
ASSPTVGGNTIY
>TRBV11-2|TRBJ2-1
ASRRPGTAYNEQF
>TRBV4-3|TRBJ2-3
ASSQSGLAEFPHTQY
>TRBV2|TRBJ1-4
ARRDRGEKLF
>TRBV7-2|TRBJ1-5
ASSWDRNQPQH
>TRBV4-3|TRBJ1-5
ASSQDRGNQPQH
>TRBV6-5|TRBJ1-1
ASSLRGNTEAF
>TRBV2|TRBJ1-5
ASQISNQPQH
>TRBV6-2/TRBV6-3|TRBJ1-5
ASSNGGAVQPQH
>TRBV7-2|TRBJ1-1
ASSTRTGEDEAF
>TRBV7-2|TRBJ2-1
ASSAGLGPPDEQF
>TRBV20-1|TRBJ2-5
RGDVGKTQY
>TRBV6-6|TRBJ2-1
ASSPSGGAYNEQF
>TRBV5-1|TRBJ2-1
ASTHGLAGGPWNEQF
>TRBV29-1|TRBJ1-1
SEQQDNTEAF
>TRBV7-9|TRBJ2-1
ASSLGAGLEDNEQF
>TRBV6-1|TRBJ2-7
ASSERQGAFYEQY
>TRBV7-3|TRBJ2-5
ASSKTSGGQETQY
>TRBV5-1|TRBJ2-6
ASSATWSSSGANVLT
>TRBV28|TRBJ1-5
ASSQQPQSGNQPQH
>TRBV18|TRBJ1-1
ASSDAGSTEAF
>TRBV6-5|TRBJ2-2
ASSDDLLAGELF
>TRBV19|TRBJ1-3
ASSIIGGNTIY
>TRBV4-2|TRBJ1-6
ASSQEGQGISPLH
>TRBV27|TRBJ2-1
ASSQGQRYNEQF